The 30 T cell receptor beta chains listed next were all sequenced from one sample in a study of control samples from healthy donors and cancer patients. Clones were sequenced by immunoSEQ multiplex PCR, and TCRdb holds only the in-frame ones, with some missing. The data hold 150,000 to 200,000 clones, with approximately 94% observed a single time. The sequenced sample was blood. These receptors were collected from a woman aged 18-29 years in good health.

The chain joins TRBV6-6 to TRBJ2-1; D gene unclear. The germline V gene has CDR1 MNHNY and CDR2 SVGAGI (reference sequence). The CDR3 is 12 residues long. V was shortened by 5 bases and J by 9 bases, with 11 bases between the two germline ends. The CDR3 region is CASSPVKTEQFF. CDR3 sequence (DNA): TGTGCCAGCAGTCCCGTTAAAACTGAGCAGTTCTTC.

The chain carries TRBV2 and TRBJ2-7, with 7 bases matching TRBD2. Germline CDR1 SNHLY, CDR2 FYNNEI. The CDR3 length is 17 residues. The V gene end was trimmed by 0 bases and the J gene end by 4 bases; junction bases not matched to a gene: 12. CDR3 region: CASSEAGWGGSSYEQYF. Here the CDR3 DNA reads TGTGCCAGCAGTGAAGCGGGGTGGGGCGGGAGTTCGTACGAGCAGTACTTC.

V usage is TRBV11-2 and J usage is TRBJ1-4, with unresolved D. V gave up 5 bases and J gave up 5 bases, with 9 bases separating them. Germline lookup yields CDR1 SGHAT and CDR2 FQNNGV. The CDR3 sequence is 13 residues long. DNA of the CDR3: TGTGCCAGCAGCCCAGGACGGAATGAAAAACTGTTTTTT. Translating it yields CASSPGRNEKLFF.

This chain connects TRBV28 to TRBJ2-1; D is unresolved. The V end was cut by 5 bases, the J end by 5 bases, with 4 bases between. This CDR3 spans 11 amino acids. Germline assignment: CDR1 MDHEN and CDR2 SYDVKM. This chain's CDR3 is CASSPHNEQFF. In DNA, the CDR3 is TGTGCCAGCAGTCCCCACAATGAGCAGTTCTTC. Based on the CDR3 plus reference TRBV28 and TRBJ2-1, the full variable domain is DVKVTQSSRYLVKRTGEKVFLECVQDMDHENMFWYRQDPGLGLRLIYFSYDVKMKEKGDIPEGYSVSREKKERFSLILESASTNQTSMYLCASSPHNEQFFGPGTRLTVL.

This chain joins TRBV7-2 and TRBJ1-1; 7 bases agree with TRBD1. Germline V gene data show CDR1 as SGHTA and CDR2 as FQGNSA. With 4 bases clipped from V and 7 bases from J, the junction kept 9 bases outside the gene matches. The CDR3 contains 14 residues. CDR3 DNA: TGTGCCAGCAGCTCATCGACAGGGTTGGGTGAAGCTTTCTTT. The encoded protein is CASSSSTGLGEAFF.

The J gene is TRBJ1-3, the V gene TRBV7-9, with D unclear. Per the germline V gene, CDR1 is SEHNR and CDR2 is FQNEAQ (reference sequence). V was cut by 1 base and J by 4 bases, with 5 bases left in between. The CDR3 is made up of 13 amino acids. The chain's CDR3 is CASSLGVGNTIYF. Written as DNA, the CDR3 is TGTGCCAGCAGCTTAGGGGTAGGAAACACCATATATTTT.

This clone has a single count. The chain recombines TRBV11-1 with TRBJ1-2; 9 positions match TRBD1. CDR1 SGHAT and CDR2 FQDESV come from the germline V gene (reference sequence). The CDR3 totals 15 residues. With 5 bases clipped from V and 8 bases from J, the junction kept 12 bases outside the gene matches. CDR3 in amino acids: CASSTSGTGRSGYTF. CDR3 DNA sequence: TGTGCCAGCAGCACGTCCGGGACAGGGCGTAGCGGCTACACCTTC.

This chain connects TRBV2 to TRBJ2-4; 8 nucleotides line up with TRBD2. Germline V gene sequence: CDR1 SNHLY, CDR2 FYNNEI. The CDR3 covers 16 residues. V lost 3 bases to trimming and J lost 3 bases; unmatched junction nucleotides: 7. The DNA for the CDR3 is TGTGCCAGCAGTGATAGCGAGGCGGGGGGCAAAAACATTCAGTACTTC. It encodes CASSDSEAGGKNIQYF.

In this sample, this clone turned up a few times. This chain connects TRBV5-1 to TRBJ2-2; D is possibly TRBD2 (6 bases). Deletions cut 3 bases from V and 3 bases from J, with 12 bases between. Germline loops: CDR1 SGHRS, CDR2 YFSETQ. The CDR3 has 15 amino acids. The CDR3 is CASSYQAGYTGELFF. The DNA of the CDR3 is TGCGCCAGCAGCTATCAAGCGGGTTACACCGGGGAGCTGTTTTTT.

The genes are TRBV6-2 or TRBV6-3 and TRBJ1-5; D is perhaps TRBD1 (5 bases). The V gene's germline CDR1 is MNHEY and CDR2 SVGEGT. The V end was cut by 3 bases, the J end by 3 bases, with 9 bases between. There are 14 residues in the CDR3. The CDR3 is CASSYDGTNQPQHF. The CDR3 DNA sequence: TGTGCCAGCAGTTATGATGGGACCAATCAGCCCCAGCATTTT.

CDR3 residues: CASSQQGNQPQHF. CDR3 coding DNA: TGTGCCAGCAGCCAACAGGGTAATCAGCCCCAGCATTTT. J is TRBJ1-5 and V is TRBV3-1 (or the pseudogene TRBV3-2); possible D gene TRBD1, 5 bases. This CDR3 region has 13 residues. Germline CDR1 and CDR2: LGHDT and YNNKEL (reference sequence). The ends were cut back, 2 bases at V and 4 bases at J, with 6 bases in the middle.

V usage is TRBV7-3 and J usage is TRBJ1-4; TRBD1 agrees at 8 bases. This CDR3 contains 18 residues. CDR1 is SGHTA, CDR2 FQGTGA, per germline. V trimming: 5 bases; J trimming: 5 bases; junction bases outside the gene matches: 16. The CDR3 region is CASSPFQDRAQMNEKLFF. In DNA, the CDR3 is TGTGCCAGCAGCCCCTTCCAGGACAGGGCCCAGATGAATGAAAAACTGTTTTTT.

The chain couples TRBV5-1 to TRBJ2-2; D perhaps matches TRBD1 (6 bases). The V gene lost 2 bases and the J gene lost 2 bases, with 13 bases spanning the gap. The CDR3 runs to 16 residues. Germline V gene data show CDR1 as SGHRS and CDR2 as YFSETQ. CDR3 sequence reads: CASSFLDRSNTGELFF. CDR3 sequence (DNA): TGCGCCAGCAGCTTCCTCGACAGGTCCAACACCGGGGAGCTGTTTTTT.

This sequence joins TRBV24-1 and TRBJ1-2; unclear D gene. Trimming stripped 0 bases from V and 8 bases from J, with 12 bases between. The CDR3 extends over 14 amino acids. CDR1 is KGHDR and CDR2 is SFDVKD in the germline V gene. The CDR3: CATSDLREVYGYTF. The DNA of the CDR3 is TGTGCCACCAGTGATTTGAGGGAAGTTTACGGCTACACCTTC.

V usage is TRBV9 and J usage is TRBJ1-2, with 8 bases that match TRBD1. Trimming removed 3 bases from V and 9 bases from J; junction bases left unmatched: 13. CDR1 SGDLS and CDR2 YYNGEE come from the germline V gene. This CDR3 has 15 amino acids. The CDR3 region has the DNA TGTGCCAGCAGCGCCCGACTGGGACAGGAGGGACGCTACACCTTC. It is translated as CASSARLGQEGRYTF.

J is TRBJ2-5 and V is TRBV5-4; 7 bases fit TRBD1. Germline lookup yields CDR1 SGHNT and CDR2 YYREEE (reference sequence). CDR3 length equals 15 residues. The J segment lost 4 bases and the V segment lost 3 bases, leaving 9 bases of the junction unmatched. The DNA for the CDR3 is TGTGCCAGCAGCTCAAACAGGGGCGGTGGAGAGACCCAGTACTTC. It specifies CASSSNRGGGETQYF. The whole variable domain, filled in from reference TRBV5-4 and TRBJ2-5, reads ETGVTQSPTHLIKTRGQQVTLRCSSQSGHNTVSWYQQALGQGPQFIFQYYREEENGRGNFPPRFSGLQFPNYSSELNVNALELDDSALYLCASSSNRGGGETQYFGPGTRLLVL.

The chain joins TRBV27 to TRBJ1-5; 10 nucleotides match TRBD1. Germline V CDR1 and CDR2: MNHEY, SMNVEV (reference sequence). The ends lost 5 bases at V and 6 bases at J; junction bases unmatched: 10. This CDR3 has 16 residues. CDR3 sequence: CASSPSTGGWVQPQHF. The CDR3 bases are TGTGCCAGCAGTCCTTCGACAGGGGGCTGGGTTCAGCCCCAGCATTTT.

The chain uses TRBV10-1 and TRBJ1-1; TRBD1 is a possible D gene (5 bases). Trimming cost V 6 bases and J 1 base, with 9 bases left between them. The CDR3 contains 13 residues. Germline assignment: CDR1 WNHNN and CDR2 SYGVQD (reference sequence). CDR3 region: CASRQDRNTEAFF. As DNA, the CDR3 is TGCGCCAGCAGACAGGACCGGAACACTGAAGCTTTCTTT.

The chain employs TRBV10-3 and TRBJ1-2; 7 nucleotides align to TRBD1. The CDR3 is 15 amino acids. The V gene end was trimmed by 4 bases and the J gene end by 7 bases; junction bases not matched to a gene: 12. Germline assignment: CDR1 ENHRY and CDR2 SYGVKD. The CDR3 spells CAISADRERSTGYTF. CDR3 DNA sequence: TGTGCCATCAGTGCTGACAGGGAGAGATCGACTGGCTACACCTTC.

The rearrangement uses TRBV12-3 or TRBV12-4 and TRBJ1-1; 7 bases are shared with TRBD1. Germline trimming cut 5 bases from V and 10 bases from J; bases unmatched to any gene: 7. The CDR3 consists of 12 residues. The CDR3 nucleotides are TGTGCCAGCAGTAACACAGGGGACGGAGCTTTCTTT. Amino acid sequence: CASSNTGDGAFF.

In nucleotides, the CDR3 is TGTGCCAGCAGTGAATTACCGCCGTTGGTGATCTTCACCTTC. Its translation: CASSELPPLVIFTF. The chain recombines TRBV6-1 with TRBJ1-2; D unclear. The CDR3 totals 14 residues. V was cut by 2 bases and J by 13 bases, with 20 bases left in between. Per germline, CDR1 MNHNS and CDR2 SASEGT.

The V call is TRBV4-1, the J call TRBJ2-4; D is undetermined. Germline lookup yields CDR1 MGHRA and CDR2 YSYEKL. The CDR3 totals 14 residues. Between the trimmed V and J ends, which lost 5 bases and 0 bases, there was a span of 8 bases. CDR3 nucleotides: TGCGCCAGCAGCGAGTGGAAAGCCAAAAACATTCAGTACTTC. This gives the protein CASSEWKAKNIQYF.

DNA of the CDR3: TGTGCCAGTAAGACCCGCAACTCTGGGGCCAACGTCCTGACTTTC. Translated: CASKTRNSGANVLTF. The V gene is TRBV19, the J gene TRBJ2-6; no clear D. The germline CDR1 and CDR2 sequences are LNHDA and SQIVND (reference sequence). Trimming removed 7 bases from V and 0 bases from J, with 10 bases in between. The CDR3 is made up of 15 amino acids.

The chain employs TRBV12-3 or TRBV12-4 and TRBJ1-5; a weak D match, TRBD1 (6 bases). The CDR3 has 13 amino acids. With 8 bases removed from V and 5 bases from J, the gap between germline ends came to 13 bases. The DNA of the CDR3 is TGTGCCAGCTCAAGGGACACCCATCAGCCCCAGCATTTT. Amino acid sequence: CASSRDTHQPQHF.

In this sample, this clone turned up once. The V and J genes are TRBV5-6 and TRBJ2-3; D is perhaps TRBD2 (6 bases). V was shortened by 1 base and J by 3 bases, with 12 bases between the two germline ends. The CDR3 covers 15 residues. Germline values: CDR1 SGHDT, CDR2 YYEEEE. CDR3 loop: CASSLWGRMTDTQYF. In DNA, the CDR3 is TGTGCCAGCAGCTTGTGGGGGAGGATGACAGATACGCAGTATTTT.

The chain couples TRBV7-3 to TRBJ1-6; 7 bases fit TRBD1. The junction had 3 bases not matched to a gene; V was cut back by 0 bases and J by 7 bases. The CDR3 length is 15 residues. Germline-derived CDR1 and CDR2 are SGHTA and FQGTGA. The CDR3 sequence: CASSLTGQVNSPLHF. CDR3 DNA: TGTGCCAGCAGCTTAACCGGACAGGTCAATTCACCCCTCCACTTT.

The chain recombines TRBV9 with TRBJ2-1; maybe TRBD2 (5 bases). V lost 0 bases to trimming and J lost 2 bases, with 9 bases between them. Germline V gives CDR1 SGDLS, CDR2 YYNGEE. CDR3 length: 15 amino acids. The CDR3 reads CASSVGGAAYNEQFF. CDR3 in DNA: TGTGCCAGCAGCGTAGGAGGAGCGGCCTACAATGAGCAGTTCTTC.

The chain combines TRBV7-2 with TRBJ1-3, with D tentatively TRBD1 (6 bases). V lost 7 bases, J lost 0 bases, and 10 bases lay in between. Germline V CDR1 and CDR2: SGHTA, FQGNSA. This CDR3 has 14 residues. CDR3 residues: CASMDSNSGNTIYF. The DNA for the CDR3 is TGTGCCAGCATGGACAGCAACTCTGGAAACACCATATATTTT.

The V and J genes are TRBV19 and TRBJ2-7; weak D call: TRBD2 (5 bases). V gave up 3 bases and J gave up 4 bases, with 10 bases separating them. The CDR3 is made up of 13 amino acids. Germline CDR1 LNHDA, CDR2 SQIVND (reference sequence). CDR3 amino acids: CASSIGVLYEQYF. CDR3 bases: TGTGCCAGTAGTATCGGGGTCCTTTACGAGCAGTACTTC.

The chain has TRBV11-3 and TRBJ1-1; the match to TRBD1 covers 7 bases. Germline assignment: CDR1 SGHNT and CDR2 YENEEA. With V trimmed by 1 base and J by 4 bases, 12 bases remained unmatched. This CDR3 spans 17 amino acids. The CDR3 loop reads CASSLVGGKPWFTEAFF. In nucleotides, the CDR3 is TGTGCCAGCAGCTTAGTAGGGGGCAAGCCGTGGTTCACTGAAGCTTTCTTT.